This note documents a single T cell receptor (beta chain) sequence. This clonotype is a singleton in its sample. Its specific antigen is unknown. The junction shows a germline mismatch at one end, possibly a read error. The data originate from a study of blood T cells in healthy people across ages (dated by TCRdb to 2015 to 2017). For the study in its entirety: In model experiments, roughly one uniquely barcoded TCR beta cDNA molecule per two T cells was captured by template switching. To track age-related changes in TCR beta repertoire diversity, the study relied on deep sequencing normalized with unique cDNA molecular identifiers. The donors were split into four age groups: young (average around 15 years), middle-aged (roughly 40), aged (roughly 65) and long-lived (roughly 80). Donors of different ages were randomly distributed across sequencing lanes to avoid experimental bias. Two additional independent replicas of 1 million unique cDNA reads from the same blood draw were analyzed for two donors (one aged 18 to 30 and one aged 80 or older).

Reading from cysteine to phenylalanine, the CDR3 counts 11 amino acids. Only the CDR3 DNA stays, 33 bases, in frame from base 1. CDR1 MDHEN and CDR2 SYDVKM are derived from the germline V gene. The library relied on 5' RACE. Sequencing used an Illumina HiSeq 2500. A second PCR of roughly 6 to 12 cycles was performed with a sample-barcoded 5' primer and a J-beta primer mix. A unique molecular identifier was introduced onto each TCR beta cDNA molecule by a template-switch 5' adaptor carrying 12 random nucleotides. At least 3 million CDR3-containing paired-end reads were obtained from each sample. First-strand cDNA synthesis was performed from all RNA using the Mint cDNA synthesis kit, with priming by a TRBC-specific oligonucleotide. Following uracil-DNA glycosylase treatment, all cDNA underwent a first 18-cycle PCR with the universal primers M1SS and BC2_uni_R. In the source study's methods: For normalization, 1 million high-quality reads were randomly selected from each sample, with every read carrying a distinct molecular identifier. Instead of being binned into consensus sequences, reads that shared molecular identifiers were thrown out. CDR3 identification, clonotype clustering and error correction used MiTCR with a Q25 quality threshold and the strictest error-elimination algorithm. A nonparametric unseen species model with Euler transformation was used to estimate a lower bound on total TCR beta diversity. Using fastp at Q25 and MiXCR, TCRdb reprocessed the public reads and kept productive beta chains. A single entry per CDR3 protein holds the most common genes and DNA from its merged rows. These V and J calls derive from TCRdb rather than the authors' analysis. A total of some 900,000 distinct CDR3 sequences appear in this sample, approximately 49% of them only once. 10% to 15% of the sample goes to the ten largest clones.

Broad study findings and their caveats: Since profiling was done on bulk unsorted PBMCs, naive and antigen-experienced compartments could not be conclusively compared. The long-lived group showed more naive CD4+ T cells, fewer expanded clones and increased TCR diversity than the aged group, suggesting age selection. There was a strong correlation between observed TCR beta diversity and the percentage of naive T cells measured by flow cytometry. Observed TCR beta diversity per million T cells fell roughly linearly with age, and a significant reduction was already apparent by age approximately 41. Total diversity estimates from one million sequenced T cells were considered lower bounds and underestimates. Because the CMV infection status of the donors was unknown, age-related changes in expanded clonotypes may potentially have been confounded.

The donors were roughly 39 Caucasian individuals from Russia, aged roughly 6 to 90 years, who were systemically healthy. Around 10 milliliters of peripheral blood were drawn from each donor into EDTA-treated Vacutainer tubes. Ficoll-Paque density-gradient centrifugation was used to isolate PBMCs, with at least 7 million obtained per sample. Trizol reagent was used to extract total RNA from PBMCs, with at least 5.5 micrograms per sample. For every donor, flow cytometry on a PBMC aliquot measured the percentage of naive CD45RAhigh/CD27high T cells. Source material: blood. Here the chain combines TRBV28 and TRBJ2-7; the D segment cannot be called with confidence. The clonotype comes from a man aged 25-40 years in good health. The bases are TGTGCCAGCAGCTCAGCCTACGGGCAGTACTTC. Its protein reads: CASSSAYGQYF.